This T cell receptor (beta chain) was recorded in a study of shared clonotypes between healthy human individuals. Trimming left V 0 bases short and J 6 bases short, with 15 bases between. CDR1 and CDR2 from the germline V gene are LNHNV and YYDKDF (reference sequence). The CDR3 sequence is 16 residues long. Regarding the study as a whole: Blood was the sole source, and tissue repertoires probably differ.

Using immunoSEQ multiplex PCR, the repertoire was profiled, and TCRdb retains in-frame clones only, with some absent. The sample holds some 1.5 million clones; approximately 98% are singletons and the top ten take less than 0.55%. Of note for this clone: Antigen unknown.

The sequenced sample consisted of naive CD4+ T cells sorted from blood. Subset: CD45RA+ positively selected. This rearrangement joins TRBV15 to TRBJ2-1; D is unclear. This TCR came from a man aged 25 to 45 in good health. The CDR3, as DNA: TGTGCCACCAGCAGAGAAGTTGGGTCCTCGTCCAATGAGCAGTTCTTC. Translated, it gives CATSREVGSSSNEQFF.